This is a list of T cell receptor beta chains from one sample in a study of OX40 agonist ivuxolimab in advanced cancers. The repertoire was sequenced with immunoSEQ multiplex PCR; TCRdb's copy has only in-frame clones and lacks some. The sample consists of 85,000 to 95,000 clones, roughly 90% of them appearing once. The specimen comprised CD4+ or CD8+ T cells sorted from blood, sampled in a trial of the OX40 agonist ivuxolimab. The receptors originated from an adult with an advanced solid tumor such as melanoma, head and neck, liver or kidney cancer. The CDR3 runs from the conserved cysteine through the conserved F or W. The D gene is left open where the match is weak. Size values are once, few and many counts, or a class for expanded clones, and some rows have none.

>.|.|TRBJ2-7|TRBV11-1
TGTGCCAGCAGCTTAGCGCCAGGGATGACCTACGAGCAGTACTTC
CASSLAPGMTYEQYF
>.|.|TRBJ2-6|TRBV7-9
TGTGCCAGCAGCTTAGTAGTAGCTGGGGCCAACGTCCTGACTTTC
CASSLVVAGANVLTF
>.|.|TRBJ2-5|TRBV7-2
TGTGCCAGCAGCCATAACTCAGAGACCCAGTACTTC
CASSHNSETQYF
>.|once|TRBJ2-7|TRBV28
TGTGCCAGCAGTTCTCCCCCGGCCCGTGTCGAGCAGTACTTC
CASSSPPARVEQYF
>.|.|TRBJ2-3|TRBV28
TGTGCCAGTAGTCCGGGGCCCTCTCCAGATACGCAGTATTTT
CASSPGPSPDTQYF
>TRBD1|.|TRBJ1-3|TRBV28
TGTGCCAGCAGTTTAGACAGGGTAACAGGAAACACCATATATTTT
CASSLDRVTGNTIYF
>.|.|TRBJ1-1|TRBV4-1
TGCGCCAGCAGCCAAGGGGCCGTGAACACTGAAGCTTTCTTT
CASSQGAVNTEAFF
>TRBD2|once|TRBJ2-3|TRBV10-3
TGTGCCATCACAGCGGGAGACCCAGATACGCAGTATTTT
CAITAGDPDTQYF
>.|.|TRBJ2-7|TRBV30
TGTGCCTGGAGCCTTGGGGACTCCTACGAGCAGTACTTC
CAWSLGDSYEQYF
>.|.|TRBJ2-7|TRBV2
TGTGCCAGCAGTAGAGATCTAGGTAGCTCCTACGAGCAGTACTTC
CASSRDLGSSYEQYF
>TRBD1|.|TRBJ1-2|TRBV11-2
TGTGCCAGCAGCCCTTCCGACAGGGCCTATGGCTACACCTTC
CASSPSDRAYGYTF
>.|.|TRBJ2-7|TRBV5-1
TGCGACCAGAGAGGGGAATACTCAAGCTACGAGCAGTACTTC
CDQRGEYSSYEQYF
>.|.|TRBJ1-2|TRBV4-1
TGCGCCAGCAGCCAAGCTTGGGGGTTAGCTAACTATGGCTACACCTTC
CASSQAWGLANYGYTF
>.|once|TRBJ2-3|TRBV28
TGTGCCAGCAGTTTTGGGGGGAGTGGTACAGATACGCAGTATTTT
CASSFGGSGTDTQYF
>.|.|TRBJ2-1|TRBV7-7
TGTGCTAGCAGCTTGTCATGGGGCAACAATGAGCAGTTCTTC
CASSLSWGNNEQFF
>.|few|TRBJ1-2|TRBV6-1
TGTGCCAGCAGTGAACTAAGGCACTATGGCTACACCTTC
CASSELRHYGYTF